This T cell receptor (beta chain) came from a study of shared clonotypes between healthy human individuals. Overall study context: Each donor had three CD4 naive, three CD4 memory, two CD8 naive and one CD8 memory plate.

Of note for this clone: Its antigen is undetermined.

V shed 0 bases, J shed 6 bases, and the junction held 6 bases outside the gene matches. Germline assignment: CDR1 SGDLS and CDR2 YYNGEE. The CDR3 is 14 residues long. Study-wide findings and caveats: In contrast to clonotypes shared by all four donors, non-shared clonotypes had lower generation probabilities. The study's rarefaction showed incomplete sorted-subset sequencing despite large depth.

The assay used deep level. Only in-frame clones appear in the TCRdb table, and some are missing; sequencing was by immunoSEQ multiplex PCR. The sample has roughly 2 million clones, around 95% seen once. The V and J genes are TRBV9 and TRBJ2-7, with 7 nucleotides matching TRBD2. Sequenced material: naive CD4+ T cells sorted from blood. Subset reported: CD45RA+ positively selected. The origin of this receptor is a man aged 18 to 30 in good health. The CDR3 DNA reads TGTGCCAGCAGCGTAGCAAGCGGGAATAGCGAGCAGTACTTC. Protein: CASSVASGNSEQYF. Variable domain in full (rest from reference TRBV9 and TRBJ2-7): DSGVTQTPKHLITATGQRVTLRCSPRSGDLSVYWYQQSLDQGLQFLIQYYNGEERAKGNILERFSAQQFPDLHSELNLSSLELGDSALYFCASSVASGNSEQYFGPGTRLTVT.